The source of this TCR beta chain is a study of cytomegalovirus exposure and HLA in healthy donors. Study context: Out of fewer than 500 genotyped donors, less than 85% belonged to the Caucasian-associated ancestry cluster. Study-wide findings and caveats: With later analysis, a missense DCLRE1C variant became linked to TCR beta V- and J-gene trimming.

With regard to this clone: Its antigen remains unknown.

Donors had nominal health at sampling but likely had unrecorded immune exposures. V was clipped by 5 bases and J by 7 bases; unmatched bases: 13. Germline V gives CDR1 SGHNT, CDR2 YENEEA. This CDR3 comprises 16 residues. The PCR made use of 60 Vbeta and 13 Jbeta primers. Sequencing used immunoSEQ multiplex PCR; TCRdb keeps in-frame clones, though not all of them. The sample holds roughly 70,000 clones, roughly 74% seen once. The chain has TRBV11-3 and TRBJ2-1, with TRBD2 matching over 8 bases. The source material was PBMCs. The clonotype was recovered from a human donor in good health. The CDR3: CASSPRADGRANEQFF. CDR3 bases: TGTGCCAGCAGCCCTAGGGCGGACGGGAGGGCAAATGAGCAGTTCTTC.